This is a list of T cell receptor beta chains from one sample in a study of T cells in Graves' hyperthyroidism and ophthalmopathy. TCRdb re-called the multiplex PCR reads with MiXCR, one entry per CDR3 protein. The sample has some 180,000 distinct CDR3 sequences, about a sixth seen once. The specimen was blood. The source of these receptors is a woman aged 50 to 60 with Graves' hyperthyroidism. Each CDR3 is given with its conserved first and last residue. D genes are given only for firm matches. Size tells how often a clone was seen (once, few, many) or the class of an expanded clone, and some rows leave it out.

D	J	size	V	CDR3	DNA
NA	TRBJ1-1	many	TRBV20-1	CSARLNTEAFF	TGCAGTGCTAGACTGAACACTGAAGCTTTCTTT
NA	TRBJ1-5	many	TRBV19	CASTYRGDSNQPQHF	TGTGCCAGTACCTATAGGGGGGACAGCAATCAGCCCCAGCATTTT
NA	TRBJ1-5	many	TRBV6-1	CASRGGKGGGPQHF	TGTGCCAGCAGGGGCGGGAAGGGCGGCGGGCCCCAGCATTTT
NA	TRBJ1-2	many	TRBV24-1	CATRSGWTVGWLDTDGYTF	TGTGCCACCAGGTCCGGGTGGACAGTCGGGTGGCTTGATACGGATGGCTACACCTTC
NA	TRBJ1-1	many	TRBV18	CASSGLTLNTEAFF	TGTGCCAGCTCGGGGTTGACCTTGAACACTGAAGCTTTCTTT
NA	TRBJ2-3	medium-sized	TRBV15	CATSPLGDTQYF	TGTGCCACCAGCCCCCTGGGAGATACGCAGTATTTT
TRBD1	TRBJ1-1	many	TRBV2	CASSGQGLNTEAFF	TGTGCCAGCAGTGGACAGGGGCTGAACACTGAAGCTTTCTTT
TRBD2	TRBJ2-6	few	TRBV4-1	CASSHPSGGGKSGANVLTF	TGCGCCAGCAGCCATCCAAGCGGGGGTGGGAAGTCTGGGGCCAACGTCCTGACTTTC
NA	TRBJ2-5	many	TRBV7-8	CASRLDRLAFGETQYF	TGTGCCAGCAGGTTGGACCGGCTAGCGTTCGGAGAGACCCAGTACTTC
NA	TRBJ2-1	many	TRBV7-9	CASRSTGGSYNEQFF	TGTGCCAGCAGATCTACCGGGGGCTCCTACAATGAGCAGTTCTTC
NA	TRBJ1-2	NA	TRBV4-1	CASSQDQGIYGYTF	TGCGCCAGCAGCCAAGATCAGGGGATCTATGGCTACACCTTC
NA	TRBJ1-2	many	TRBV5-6	CASSLGGARYGYTF	TGTGCCAGCAGCTTAGGGGGGGCGCGCTATGGCTACACCTTC
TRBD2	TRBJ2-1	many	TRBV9	CASSPGTSGGSYNEQFF	TGTGCCAGCAGCCCTGGGACTAGCGGGGGGTCCTACAATGAGCAGTTCTTC
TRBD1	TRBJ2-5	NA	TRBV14	CASSNPTGPQETQHF	TGTGCCAGCAGCAACCCGACAGGGCCCCAAGAGACCCAGCACTTC
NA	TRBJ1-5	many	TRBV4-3	CASSQGENQPQHF	TGCGCCAGCAGCCAAGGAGAGAATCAGCCCCAGCATTTT
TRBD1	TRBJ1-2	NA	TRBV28	CASRQPGTGSSLSYGYTF	TGTGCCAGCCGCCAACCTGGGACAGGATCCTCTCTTTCCTATGGCTACACCTTC
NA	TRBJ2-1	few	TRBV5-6	CASTLPGAYEQFF	TGTGCCAGCACCCTTCCGGGGGCCTATGAGCAGTTCTTC
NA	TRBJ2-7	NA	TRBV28	CASSPEGAYEQYF	TGTGCCAGCAGTCCTGAGGGGGCCTACGAGCAGTACTTC
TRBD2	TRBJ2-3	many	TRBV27	CASSLRESGASRDTQYF	TGTGCCAGCAGTTTACGAGAAAGCGGGGCTTCGAGAGATACGCAGTATTTT
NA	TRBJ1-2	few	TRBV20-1	CSAMGGGNYGYTF	TGCAGTGCCATGGGTGGGGGAAACTATGGCTACACCTTC
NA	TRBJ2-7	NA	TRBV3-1	CASSQVVTGPNYEQYF	TGTGCCAGCAGCCAAGTCGTAACAGGCCCCAACTACGAGCAGTACTTC
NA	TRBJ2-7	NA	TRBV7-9	CASTGPGAYEQYF	TGTGCCAGTACTGGACCCGGGGCCTACGAGCAGTACTTC
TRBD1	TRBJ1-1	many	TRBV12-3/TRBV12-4	CASTTSGDSEAFF	TGTGCCAGCACGACCTCGGGGGACAGTGAAGCTTTCTTT
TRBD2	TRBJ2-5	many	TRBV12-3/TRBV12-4	CASRGGLAGQTQYF	TGTGCCAGCAGAGGGGGACTAGCGGGGCAGACCCAGTACTTC
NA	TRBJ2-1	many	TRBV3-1	CASSQDPVAYNEQFF	TGTGCCAGCAGCCAAGATCCAGTCGCCTACAATGAGCAGTTCTTC
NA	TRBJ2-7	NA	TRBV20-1	CSARIGWEQYF	TGCAGTGCTAGAATCGGTTGGGAGCAGTACTTC
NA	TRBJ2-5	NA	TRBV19	CASKRGGQIQETQYF	TGTGCCAGTAAGAGGGGGGGACAGATACAAGAGACCCAGTACTTC
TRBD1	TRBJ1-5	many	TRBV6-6	CASSYWTGVGNQPQHF	TGTGCCAGCAGTTACTGGACAGGGGTAGGGAATCAGCCCCAGCATTTT
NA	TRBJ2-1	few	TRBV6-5	CASSYAEGHNEQFF	TGTGCCAGCAGTTACGCTGAGGGCCACAATGAGCAGTTCTTC
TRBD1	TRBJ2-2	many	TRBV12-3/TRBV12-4	CASVTGTENTGELFF	TGTGCCAGCGTCACGGGGACAGAGAACACCGGGGAGCTGTTTTTT
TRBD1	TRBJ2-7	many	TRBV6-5	CASSYSGDSSYEQYF	TGTGCCAGCAGTTACTCGGGGGACAGCTCCTACGAGCAGTACTTC
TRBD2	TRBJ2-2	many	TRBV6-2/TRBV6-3	CASLAVNTGELFF	TGTGCCAGTCTAGCGGTGAACACCGGGGAGCTGTTTTTT
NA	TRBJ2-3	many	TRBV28	CASSLRLGPDTQYF	TGTGCCAGCAGTTTACGTCTGGGGCCAGATACGCAGTATTTT
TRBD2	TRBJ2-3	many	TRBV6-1	CASRDLAGGFNTQYF	TGTGCCAGCAGGGACTTAGCGGGGGGATTTAATACGCAGTATTTT
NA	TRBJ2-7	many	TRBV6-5	CASSYEGQLSYEQYF	TGTGCCAGCAGTTACGAGGGCCAGCTCTCCTACGAGCAGTACTTC
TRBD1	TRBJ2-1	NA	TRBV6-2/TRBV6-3	CASSPGTGPGDEQFF	TGTGCCAGCAGTCCTGGGACAGGGCCGGGGGATGAGCAGTTCTTC
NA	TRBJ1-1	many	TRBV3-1	CASSRGDTMAEAFF	TGTGCCAGCAGCCGAGGAGACACGATGGCTGAAGCTTTCTTT